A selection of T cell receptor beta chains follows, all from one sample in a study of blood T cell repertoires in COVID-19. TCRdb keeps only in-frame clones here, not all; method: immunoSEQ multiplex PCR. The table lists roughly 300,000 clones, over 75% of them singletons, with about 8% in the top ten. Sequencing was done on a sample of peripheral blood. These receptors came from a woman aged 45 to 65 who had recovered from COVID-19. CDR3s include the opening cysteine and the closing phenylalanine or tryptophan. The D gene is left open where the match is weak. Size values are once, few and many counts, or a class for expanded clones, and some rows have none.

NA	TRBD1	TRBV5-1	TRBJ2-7	TGCGCCAGCAGCCCGGACAGGGGGTGGTACGAGCAGTACTTC	CASSPDRGWYEQYF
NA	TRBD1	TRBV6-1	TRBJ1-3	TGTGCCAGCAGTGAATTCAGGGGGCTAAACACCATATATTTT	CASSEFRGLNTIYF
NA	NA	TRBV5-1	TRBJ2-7	TGCGCCAGCAGCCCCGAGCAGGGCACCGGGTGGTACTTC	CASSPEQGTGWYF
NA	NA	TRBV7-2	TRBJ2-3	TGTGCCAGCAGCTTAGCTGACAGGCCCACAGATACGCAGTATTTT	CASSLADRPTDTQYF
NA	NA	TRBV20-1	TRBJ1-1	TGCAGTGCTTCGCAGGCTACTGAAGCTTTCTTT	CSASQATEAFF
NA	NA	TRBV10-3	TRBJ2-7	TGTGCCATCAGTACCCTACAGGGATTCTCCTACGAGCAGTACTTC	CAISTLQGFSYEQYF
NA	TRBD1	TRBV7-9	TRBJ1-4	TGTGCCAGCAGCTTAACAAACAGGGGGCAAGGTGAAAAACTGTTTTTT	CASSLTNRGQGEKLFF
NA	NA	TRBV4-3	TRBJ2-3	TGCGCCAGCAGCGACAACGTGGGGAGGGGGACAGATACGCAGTATTTT	CASSDNVGRGTDTQYF
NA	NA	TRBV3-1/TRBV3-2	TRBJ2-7	TGTGCCAGCAGCCAAGATATACTTTACGAGCAGTACTTC	CASSQDILYEQYF
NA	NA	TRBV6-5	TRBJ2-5	TGTGCCAGCACTTGGACAGTCGGAGAGACCCAGTACTTC	CASTWTVGETQYF
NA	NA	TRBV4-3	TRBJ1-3	TGCGCCAGCAGCCAAGACCTTAACTCTGGAAACACCATATATTTT	CASSQDLNSGNTIYF
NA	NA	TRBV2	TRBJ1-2	TGTGCCAGCAGTGTAGGACAGTGGAATGGCTACACCTTC	CASSVGQWNGYTF
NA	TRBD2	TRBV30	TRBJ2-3	TGTGCCTGGAGCGCCGGGACTAGCAAAACAGATACGCAGTATTTT	CAWSAGTSKTDTQYF
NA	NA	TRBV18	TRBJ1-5	TGTGCCAGCTCACCGGTTGGGGGAGGGAACCAGCCCCAGCATTTT	CASSPVGGGNQPQHF
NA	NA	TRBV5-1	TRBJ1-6	TGCGCCAGCAGCTTGGATGACACTAATTCACCCCTCCACTTT	CASSLDDTNSPLHF
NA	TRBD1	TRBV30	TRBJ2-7	TGTGCCTGGAAGGGACAGGGTGTGGAGCAGTACTTC	CAWKGQGVEQYF
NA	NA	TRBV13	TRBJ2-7	TGTGCCAGCAGCTTAGGACAGGGGAGGTACGAGCAGTACTTC	CASSLGQGRYEQYF
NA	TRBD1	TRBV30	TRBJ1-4	TGTGCCTTTGTGGCAGGGGGAAATGAAAAACTGTTTTTT	CAFVAGGNEKLFF
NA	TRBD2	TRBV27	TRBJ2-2	TGTGCCAGCAGTTTGGCTAGCGGGAACACCGGGGAGCTGTTTTTT	CASSLASGNTGELFF
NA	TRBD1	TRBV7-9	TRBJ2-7	TGTGCCAGCAGGGGGACAGGGTCCCCCTACGAGCAGTACTTC	CASRGTGSPYEQYF
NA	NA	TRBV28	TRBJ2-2	TGTGCCAGCGTGACGGCAGGCACCGGGGAGCTGTTTTTT	CASVTAGTGELFF
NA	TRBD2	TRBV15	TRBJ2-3	TGTGCCACCAGCAGAGGTCCCGGGACTAGCGGGAGGGCCGGGAAAGATACGCAGTATTTT	CATSRGPGTSGRAGKDTQYF
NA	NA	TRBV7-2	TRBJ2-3	TGTGCCAGCAGCTTTCGGGGCACAGATACGCAGTATTTT	CASSFRGTDTQYF
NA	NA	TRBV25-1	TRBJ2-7	TGTGCCAGCAGTGACGGCCCGGACAACTCCTACGAGCAGTACTTC	CASSDGPDNSYEQYF
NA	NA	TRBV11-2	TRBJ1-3	TGTGCCAGCAGCGGACTTATGCCTAGGCGGTATGGGACCATATATTTT	CASSGLMPRRYGTIYF
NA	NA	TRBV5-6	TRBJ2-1	TGTGCCAGCAGCCGGAATAGCGGTCCCTACAATGAGCAGTTCTTC	CASSRNSGPYNEQFF
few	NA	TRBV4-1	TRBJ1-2	TGCGCCAGCAGCCAAGATCGGGGTGCTAACTATGGCTACACCTTC	CASSQDRGANYGYTF
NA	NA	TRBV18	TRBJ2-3	TGTGCCAGCTCACCACAGGTCGGGGTTTATACGCAGTATTTT	CASSPQVGVYTQYF
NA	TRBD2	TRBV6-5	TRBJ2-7	TGTGCCAGCAGTAGGACTAGCTCAGCCTACGAGCAGTACTTC	CASSRTSSAYEQYF
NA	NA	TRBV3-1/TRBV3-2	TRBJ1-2	TGTGCCAGCAGCCATATCAGCGAAAACTATGGCTACACCTTC	CASSHISENYGYTF
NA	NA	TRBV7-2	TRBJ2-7	TGTGCCAGCAGCTTAGCTGGGGGGACGTACGAGCAGTACTTC	CASSLAGGTYEQYF
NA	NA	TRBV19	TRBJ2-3	TGTGCCAGTAGTATTCTTCCTAGCGCTAGCACAGATACGCAGTATTTT	CASSILPSASTDTQYF
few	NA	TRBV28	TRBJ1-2	TGTGCCAGCAGTTGGTCACAGGGAGCTAACTATGGCTACACCTTC	CASSWSQGANYGYTF
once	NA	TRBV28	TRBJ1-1	TGTGCCAGCAGTTTGGGCAGGGGCACTGAAGCTTTCTTT	CASSLGRGTEAFF
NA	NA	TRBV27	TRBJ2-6	TGTGCCAGCACCACGGACTTTAAGGTTTCTGGGGCCAACGTCCTGACTTTC	CASTTDFKVSGANVLTF
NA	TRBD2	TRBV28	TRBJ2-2	TGTGCCAGCAGTTTACCGTCTAGCGGGGGGCGGACCGGGGAGCTGTTTTTT	CASSLPSSGGRTGELFF